The following is a T cell receptor (beta chain) sequence with its context. Its antigen is still unknown. The protocol was immunoSEQ multiplex PCR, while the TCRdb copy is restricted to in-frame clones and leaves out a portion. The table includes 60,000 to 75,000 clones, 65% to 85% detected once. This CDR3 spans 15 amino acids. In germline, CDR1 is SGDLS, CDR2 YYNGEE. Losses at the gene ends were 2 bases for V and 5 bases for J; bases not matched to a gene: 7. Specified time point: baseline, week 1 (first vaccination visit). Noted treatment: pre-vaccination baseline after standard-of-care therapy. The source of the sample is a study of a mutant IDH1 vaccine in newly diagnosed glioma. On the study more broadly: Of treated patients, approximately 60% were men and about 38% women, averaging 40.4 years. Therapy received beforehand was radiotherapy, temozolomide, or both, with most patients given both.

General study points: Whatever changes occurred in top peripheral T cell clonotypes seemed unrelated to pseudoprogression.

The chain joins TRBV9 to TRBJ2-5, with 9 bases lining up with TRBD2. The receptor was isolated from a woman aged 18-35 years with glioma. Some clones in this sample may be carry-over from other donors' samples. Sequencing used peripheral blood mononuclear cells (PBMCs), obtained from a glioma patient treated with radiotherapy, temozolomide or both. In DNA form, the CDR3 reads TGTGCCAGCAGCGTTAGCGGGGGCCGTCGTGAGACCCAGTACTTC. Its protein product is CASSVSGGRRETQYF.